These T cell receptor beta chains were read from a single sample in a study of T cells in localized non-small cell lung cancer. Using immunoSEQ multiplex PCR, the repertoire was profiled, and TCRdb retains in-frame clones only, with some absent. The table records some 90,000 clones, 87% of them present only once. The sample here was peripheral blood, taken before any cancer treatment. These receptors were obtained from a man between 40 and 70 years old with stage I squamous cell lung carcinoma. The conserved cysteine and the conserved F or W are not part of the CDR3 here.

cdr3_aa | j_call | v_call
SVEAGTLEAF | TRBJ1-1 | TRBV29-1
ASSLTGTANEKLF | TRBJ1-4 | TRBV7-2
ASSYSGQRNTEAF | TRBJ1-1 | TRBV6-5
ASSSMDNSNQPQH | TRBJ1-5 | TRBV27
ASSPVQGASGETQY | TRBJ2-5 | TRBV18
ASSKTGPETQY | TRBJ2-5 | TRBV7-6
ASSLLGAGANVLT | TRBJ2-6 | TRBV27
ASSLLGAEAF | TRBJ1-1 | TRBV5-1
ASSPGSKSRGYT | TRBJ1-2 | TRBV6-1
ASSPSEVRRHYGYT | TRBJ1-2 | TRBV4-1
ASSLGAPGELF | TRBJ2-2 | TRBV28
ASSPRDRGSPLH | TRBJ1-6 | TRBV18
ASSPNKGGTGIRRTQY | TRBJ2-5 | TRBV4-1
ASSLAARQPQH | TRBJ1-5 | TRBV5-8
ASSLKGSNSPLH | TRBJ1-6 | TRBV5-4
ASCARLQETQY | TRBJ2-5 | TRBV18
ASSPQGTSGRTAHEQF | TRBJ2-1 | TRBV7-6
ASTSQGRGGSEQY | TRBJ2-7 | TRBV19
ASSGSSGNTIY | TRBJ1-3 | TRBV7-2
ASSVAQFTEAF | TRBJ1-1 | TRBV9
ASSQGLWGSSYNEQF | TRBJ2-1 | TRBV4-2
ASSLVSNTEAF | TRBJ1-1 | TRBV5-1
ASSVGTLNQPQH | TRBJ1-5 | TRBV9
ASSYEGYTEAF | TRBJ1-1 | TRBV6-5
ASSFRGLNTEAF | TRBJ1-1 | TRBV6-1